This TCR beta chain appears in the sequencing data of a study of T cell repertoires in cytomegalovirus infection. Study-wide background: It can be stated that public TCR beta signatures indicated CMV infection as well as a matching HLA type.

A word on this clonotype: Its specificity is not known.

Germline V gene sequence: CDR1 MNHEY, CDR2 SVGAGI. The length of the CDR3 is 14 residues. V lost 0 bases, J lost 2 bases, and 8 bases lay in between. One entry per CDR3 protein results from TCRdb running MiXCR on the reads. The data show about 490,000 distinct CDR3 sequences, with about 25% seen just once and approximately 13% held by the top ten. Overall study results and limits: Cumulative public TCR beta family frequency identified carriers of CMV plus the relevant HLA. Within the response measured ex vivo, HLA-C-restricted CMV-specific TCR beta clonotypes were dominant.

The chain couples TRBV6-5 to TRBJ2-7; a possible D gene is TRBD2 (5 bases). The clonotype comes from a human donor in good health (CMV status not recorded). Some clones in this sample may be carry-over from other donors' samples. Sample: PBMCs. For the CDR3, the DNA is TGTGCCAGCAGTTACTCGAGGGTTACCTACGAGCAGTACTTC. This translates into CASSYSRVTYEQYF.